The rows below give T cell receptor beta chains drawn from one sample of a study of T-cell memory formation after mild COVID-19. TCRdb fed the 5' RACE reads into MiXCR, producing one record per CDR3 protein. This table holds roughly 300,000 distinct CDR3 sequences, less than 9.5% found once. The sequencing sample was made of PBMCs or a T cell subset sorted from them (not recorded which). These receptors originate from a young man who had mild COVID-19 (a few samples of this study predate the infection). Cell type and time point are not known. The CDR3 runs from the conserved cysteine through the conserved F or W. D genes are given only for firm matches. Size values are once, few and many counts, or a class for expanded clones, and some rows have none.

v_call	j_call	d_call	clone_size	cdr3_aa	cdr3_nt
TRBV6-6	TRBJ1-4	TRBD1	many	CASSRGQAGSDEKLFF	TGTGCCAGCAGTCGTGGACAGGCGGGCTCTGACGAAAAACTGTTTTTT
TRBV5-1	TRBJ2-1	.	few	CASSLAGLNNEQFF	TGCGCCAGCAGCTTGGCCGGCCTAAACAATGAGCAGTTCTTC
TRBV7-3	TRBJ1-1	.	many	CASSSGHTNTEAFF	TGTGCCAGCAGCTCGGGACATACAAACACTGAAGCTTTCTTT
TRBV5-1	TRBJ2-1	.	.	CASSLELGIGEQFF	TGCGCCAGCAGCTTGGAACTCGGGATCGGTGAGCAGTTCTTC
TRBV25-1	TRBJ2-3	TRBD2	few	CASTGGGTDTQYF	TGTGCCAGCACCGGGGGGGGGACAGATACGCAGTATTTT
TRBV29-1	TRBJ1-2	.	few	CSVEGQGYGYTF	TGCAGCGTTGAAGGTCAGGGATATGGCTACACCTTC
TRBV7-2	TRBJ2-3	TRBD2	many	CASSMRLAGDRTDTQYF	TGTGCCAGCAGCATGAGACTAGCGGGGGACCGCACAGATACGCAGTATTTT
TRBV18	TRBJ2-3	.	few	CASSPPSGVTDTQYF	TGTGCCAGCTCACCTCCTTCCGGGGTTACAGATACGCAGTATTTT
TRBV4-3	TRBJ1-2	TRBD1	few	CASSQDLGDRIYGYTF	TGCGCCAGCAGCCAAGATCTCGGGGACAGGATCTATGGCTACACCTTC
TRBV7-2	TRBJ1-1	.	many	CASSSYTGSEAFF	TGTGCCAGCAGCTCTTATACAGGGTCTGAAGCTTTCTTT
TRBV12-3/TRBV12-4	TRBJ2-5	.	few	CASSDQETQYF	TGTGCCAGCAGTGACCAAGAGACCCAGTACTTC
TRBV5-1	TRBJ2-4	TRBD1	few	CASSLVWDSKNIQYF	TGCGCCAGCAGCTTGGTTTGGGACAGCAAAAACATTCAGTACTTC
TRBV9	TRBJ2-2	.	.	CASSVGQLNTGELFF	TGTGCCAGCAGCGTAGGACAGCTGAACACCGGGGAGCTGTTTTTT
TRBV5-4	TRBJ1-2	.	.	CASSSYYGYTF	TGTGCCAGCAGCAGCTACTATGGCTACACCTTC
TRBV6-2/TRBV6-3	TRBJ2-2	.	.	CASSISWNTGELFF	TGTGCCAGCAGTATTTCGTGGAACACCGGGGAGCTGTTTTTT
TRBV7-9	TRBJ2-7	.	many	CASSLGATTEQYF	TGTGCCAGCAGCTTGGGGGCCACCACGGAGCAGTACTTC
TRBV5-6	TRBJ1-2	TRBD1	.	CASSNSGTDYGYTF	TGTGCCAGCAGCAACTCCGGGACAGACTATGGCTACACCTTC
TRBV6-5	TRBJ1-6	TRBD1	.	CASRPTGTGKSYSPLHF	TGTGCCAGCAGACCCACCGGGACAGGGAAATCGTATTCACCCCTCCACTTT
TRBV20-1	TRBJ2-4	.	.	CSARLQTAKNIQYF	TGCAGTGCTAGACTTCAGACAGCCAAAAACATTCAGTACTTC
TRBV4-3	TRBJ2-4	.	many	CASSQDLSGTNIQYF	TGCGCCAGCAGCCAAGATCTCTCTGGGACAAACATTCAGTACTTC
TRBV14	TRBJ1-2	.	few	CASSRTMADYGYTF	TGTGCCAGCAGCCGCACCATGGCGGACTATGGCTACACCTTC
TRBV5-5	TRBJ2-7	.	.	CASSPKAPYEQYF	TGTGCCAGCAGCCCTAAAGCTCCCTACGAGCAGTACTTC
TRBV27	TRBJ1-1	.	few	CAASRSGQSGPEAFF	TGTGCCGCCAGCAGAAGCGGACAGTCAGGGCCTGAAGCTTTCTTT